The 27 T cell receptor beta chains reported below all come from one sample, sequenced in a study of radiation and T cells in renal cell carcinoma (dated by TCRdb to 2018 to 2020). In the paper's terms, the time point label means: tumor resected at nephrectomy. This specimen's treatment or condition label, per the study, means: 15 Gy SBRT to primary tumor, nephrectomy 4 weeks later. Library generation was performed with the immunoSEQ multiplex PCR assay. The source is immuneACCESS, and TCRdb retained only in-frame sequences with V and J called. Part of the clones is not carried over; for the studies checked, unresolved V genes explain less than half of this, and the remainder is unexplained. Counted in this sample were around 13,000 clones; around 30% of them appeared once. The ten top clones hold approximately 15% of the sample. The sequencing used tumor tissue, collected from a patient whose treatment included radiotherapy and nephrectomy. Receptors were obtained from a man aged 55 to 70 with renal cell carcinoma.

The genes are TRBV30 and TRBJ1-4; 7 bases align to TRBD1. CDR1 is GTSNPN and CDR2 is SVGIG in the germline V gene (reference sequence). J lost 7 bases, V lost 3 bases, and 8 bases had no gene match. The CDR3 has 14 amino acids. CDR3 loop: CAWRETGTVEKLFF. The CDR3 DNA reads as TGTGCCTGGAGGGAAACCGGGACAGTTGAAAAACTGTTTTTT.

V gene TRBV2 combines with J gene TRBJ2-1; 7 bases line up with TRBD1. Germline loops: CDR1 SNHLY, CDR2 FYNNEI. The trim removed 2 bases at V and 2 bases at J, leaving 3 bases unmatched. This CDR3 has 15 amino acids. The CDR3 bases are TGTGCCAGCAGTGAAACAGGGGATACCTACAATGAGCAGTTCTTC. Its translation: CASSETGDTYNEQFF.

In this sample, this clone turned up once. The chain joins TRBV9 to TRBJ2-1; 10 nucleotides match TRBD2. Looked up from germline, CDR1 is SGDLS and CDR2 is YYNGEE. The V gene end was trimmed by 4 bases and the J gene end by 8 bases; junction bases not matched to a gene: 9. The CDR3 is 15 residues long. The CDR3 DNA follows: TGTGCCAGCAGCACAAGCGGGAGGGCCGCGTATGAGCAGTTCTTC. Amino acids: CASSTSGRAAYEQFF.

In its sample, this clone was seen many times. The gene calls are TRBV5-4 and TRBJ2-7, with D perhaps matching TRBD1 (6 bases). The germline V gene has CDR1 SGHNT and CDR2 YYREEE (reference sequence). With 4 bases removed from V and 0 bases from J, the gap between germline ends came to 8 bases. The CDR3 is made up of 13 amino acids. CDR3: CASSPRGSYEQYV. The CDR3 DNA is TGTGCCAGCAGCCCCAGGGGCTCCTACGAGCAGTACGTC.

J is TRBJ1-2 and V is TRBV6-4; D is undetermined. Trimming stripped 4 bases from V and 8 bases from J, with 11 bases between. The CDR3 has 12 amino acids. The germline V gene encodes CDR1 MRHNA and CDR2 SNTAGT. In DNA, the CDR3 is TGTGCCAGCAGTGCGGGAGTCGGAGGCTACACCTTC. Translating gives CASSAGVGGYTF.

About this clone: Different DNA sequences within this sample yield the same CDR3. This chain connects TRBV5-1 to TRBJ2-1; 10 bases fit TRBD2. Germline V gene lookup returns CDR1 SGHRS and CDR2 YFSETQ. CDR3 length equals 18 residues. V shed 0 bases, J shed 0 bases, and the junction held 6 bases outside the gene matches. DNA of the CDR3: TGCGCCAGCAGCTTGGGGACTAGCGGTGCGAGCTCCTACAATGAGCAGTTCTTC. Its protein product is CASSLGTSGASSYNEQFF.

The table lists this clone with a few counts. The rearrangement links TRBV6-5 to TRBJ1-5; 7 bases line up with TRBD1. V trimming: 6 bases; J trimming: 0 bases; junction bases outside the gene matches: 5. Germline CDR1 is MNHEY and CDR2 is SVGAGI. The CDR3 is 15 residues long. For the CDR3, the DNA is TGTGCCAGCAGACCCACAGGGGATAGCAATCAGCCCCAGCATTTT. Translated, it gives CASRPTGDSNQPQHF.

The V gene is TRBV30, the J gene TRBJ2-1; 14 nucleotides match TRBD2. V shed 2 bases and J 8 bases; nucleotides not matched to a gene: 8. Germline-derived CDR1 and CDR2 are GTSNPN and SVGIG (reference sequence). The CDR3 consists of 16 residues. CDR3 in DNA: TGTGCCTGGAGTATCGGACTAGCGGGGGGCGGGGATGAGCAGTTCTTC. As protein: CAWSIGLAGGGDEQFF.

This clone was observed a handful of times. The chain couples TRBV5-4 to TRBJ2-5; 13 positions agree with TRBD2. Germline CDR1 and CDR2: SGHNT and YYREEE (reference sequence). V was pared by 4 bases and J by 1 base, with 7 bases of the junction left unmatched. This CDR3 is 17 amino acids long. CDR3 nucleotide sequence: TGTGCCAGCAGCCCGCGGGGACTAGCGGGGATCCAAGAGACCCAGTACTTC. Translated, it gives CASSPRGLAGIQETQYF.

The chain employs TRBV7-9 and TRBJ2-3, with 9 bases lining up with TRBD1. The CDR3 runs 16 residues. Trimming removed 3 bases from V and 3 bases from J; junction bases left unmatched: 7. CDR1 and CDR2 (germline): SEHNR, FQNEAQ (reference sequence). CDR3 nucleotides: TGTGCCAGCAGCTTGACAGGGGGAATTTTGACAGATACGCAGTATTTT. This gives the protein CASSLTGGILTDTQYF. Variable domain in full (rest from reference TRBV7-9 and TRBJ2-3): DTGVSQNPRHKITKRGQNVTFRCDPISEHNRLYWYRQTLGQGPEFLTYFQNEAQLEKSRLLSDRFSAERPKGSFSTLEIQRTEQGDSAMYLCASSLTGGILTDTQYFGPGTRLTVL.

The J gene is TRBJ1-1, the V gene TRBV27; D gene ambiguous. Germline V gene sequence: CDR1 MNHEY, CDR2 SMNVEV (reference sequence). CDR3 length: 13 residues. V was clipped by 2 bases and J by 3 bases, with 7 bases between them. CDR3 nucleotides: TGTGCCAGCAGTTTAGGAGGTGACACTGAAGCTTTCTTT. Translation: CASSLGGDTEAFF.

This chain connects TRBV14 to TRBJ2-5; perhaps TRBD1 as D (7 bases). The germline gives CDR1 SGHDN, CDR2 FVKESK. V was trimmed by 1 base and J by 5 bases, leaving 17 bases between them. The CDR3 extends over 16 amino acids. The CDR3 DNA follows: TGTGCCAGCAGCCAAGTCGGGCAGGGGGGATCGGAGACCCAGTACTTC. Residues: CASSQVGQGGSETQYF.

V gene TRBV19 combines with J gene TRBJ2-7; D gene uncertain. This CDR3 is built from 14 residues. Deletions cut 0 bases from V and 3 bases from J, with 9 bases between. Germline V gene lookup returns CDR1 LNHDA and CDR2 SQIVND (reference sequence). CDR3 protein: CASSIDPSSYEQYF. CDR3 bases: TGTGCCAGTAGTATAGATCCCTCTAGCTACGAGCAGTACTTC.

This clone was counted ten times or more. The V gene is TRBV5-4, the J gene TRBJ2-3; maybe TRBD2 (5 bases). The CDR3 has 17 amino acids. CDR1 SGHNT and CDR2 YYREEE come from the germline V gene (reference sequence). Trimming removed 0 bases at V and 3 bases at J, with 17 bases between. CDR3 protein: CASSLGDGGRSTDTQYF. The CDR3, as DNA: TGTGCCAGCAGCTTGGGGGATGGTGGGAGAAGTACAGATACGCAGTATTTT. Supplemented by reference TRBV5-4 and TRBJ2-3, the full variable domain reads ETGVTQSPTHLIKTRGQQVTLRCSSQSGHNTVSWYQQALGQGPQFIFQYYREEENGRGNFPPRFSGLQFPNYSSELNVNALELDDSALYLCASSLGDGGRSTDTQYFGPGTRLTVL.

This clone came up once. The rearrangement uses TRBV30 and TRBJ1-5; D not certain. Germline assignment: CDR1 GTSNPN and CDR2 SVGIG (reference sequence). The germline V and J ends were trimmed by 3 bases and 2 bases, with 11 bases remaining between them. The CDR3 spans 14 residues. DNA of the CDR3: TGTGCCTGGAGCCTTTCGTGGGGCAATCAGCCCCAGCATTTT. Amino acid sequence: CAWSLSWGNQPQHF. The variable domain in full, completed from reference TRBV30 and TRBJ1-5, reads SQTIHQWPATLVQPVGSPLSLECTVEGTSNPNLYWYRQAAGRGLQLLFYSVGIGQISSEVPQNLSASRPQDRQFILSSKKLLLSDSGFYLCAWSLSWGNQPQHFGDGTRLSIL.

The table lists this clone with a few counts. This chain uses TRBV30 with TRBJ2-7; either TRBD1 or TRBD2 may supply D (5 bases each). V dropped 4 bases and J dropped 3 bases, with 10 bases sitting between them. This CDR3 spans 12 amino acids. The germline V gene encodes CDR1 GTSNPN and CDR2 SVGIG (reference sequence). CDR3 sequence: CAWTRDGYEQYF. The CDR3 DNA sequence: TGTGCCTGGACTCGGGACGGCTACGAGCAGTACTTC. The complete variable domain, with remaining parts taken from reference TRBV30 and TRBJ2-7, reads SQTIHQWPATLVQPVGSPLSLECTVEGTSNPNLYWYRQAAGRGLQLLFYSVGIGQISSEVPQNLSASRPQDRQFILSSKKLLLSDSGFYLCAWTRDGYEQYFGPGTRLTVT.

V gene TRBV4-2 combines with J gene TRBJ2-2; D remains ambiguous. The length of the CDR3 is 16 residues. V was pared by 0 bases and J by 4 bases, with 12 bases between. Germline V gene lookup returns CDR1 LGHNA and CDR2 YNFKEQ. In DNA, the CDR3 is TGTGCCAGCAGCCAAGAGTCTGCGATAATCACCGGGGAGCTGTTTTTT. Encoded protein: CASSQESAIITGELFF.

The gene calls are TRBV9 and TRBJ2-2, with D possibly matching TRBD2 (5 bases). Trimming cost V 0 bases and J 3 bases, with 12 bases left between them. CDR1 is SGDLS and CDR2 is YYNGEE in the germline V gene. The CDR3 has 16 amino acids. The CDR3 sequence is CASSVGGAGHTGELFF. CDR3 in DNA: TGTGCCAGCAGCGTAGGGGGAGCTGGACACACCGGGGAGCTGTTTTTT.

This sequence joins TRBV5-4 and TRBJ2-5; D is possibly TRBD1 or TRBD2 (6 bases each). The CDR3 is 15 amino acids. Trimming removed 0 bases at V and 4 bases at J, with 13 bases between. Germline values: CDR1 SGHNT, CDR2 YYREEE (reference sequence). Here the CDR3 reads CASSLGGAGRETQYF. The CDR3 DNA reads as TGTGCCAGCAGCTTGGGGGGGGCCGGTAGAGAGACCCAGTACTTC. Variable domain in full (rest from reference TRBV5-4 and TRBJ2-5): ETGVTQSPTHLIKTRGQQVTLRCSSQSGHNTVSWYQQALGQGPQFIFQYYREEENGRGNFPPRFSGLQFPNYSSELNVNALELDDSALYLCASSLGGAGRETQYFGPGTRLLVL.

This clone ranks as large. CDR3 coding DNA: TGTGCCAGCAGCTTAGTGCCTAGCGGGGGTTACAATGAGCAGTTCTTC. It translates to CASSLVPSGGYNEQFF. The chain recombines TRBV13 with TRBJ2-1; 10 bases match TRBD2. This CDR3 has 16 residues. V lost 1 base, J lost 4 bases, and 4 bases stayed unmatched. Germline V gene lookup returns CDR1 PRHDT and CDR2 FYEKMQ (reference sequence).

In nucleotides, the CDR3 is TGTGCCTGGAGTGTAATCCTGGGCGAAAAACTGTTTTTT. Residues: CAWSVILGEKLFF. This chain uses TRBV30 with TRBJ1-4; unclear D gene. The CDR3 extends over 13 amino acids. Trimming took off 0 bases at V and 8 bases at J, with 10 bases between the two ends. From germline, CDR1 is GTSNPN and CDR2 SVGIG (reference sequence). Based on the CDR3 plus reference TRBV30 and TRBJ1-4, the full variable domain is SQTIHQWPATLVQPVGSPLSLECTVEGTSNPNLYWYRQAAGRGLQLLFYSVGIGQISSEVPQNLSASRPQDRQFILSSKKLLLSDSGFYLCAWSVILGEKLFFGSGTQLSVL.

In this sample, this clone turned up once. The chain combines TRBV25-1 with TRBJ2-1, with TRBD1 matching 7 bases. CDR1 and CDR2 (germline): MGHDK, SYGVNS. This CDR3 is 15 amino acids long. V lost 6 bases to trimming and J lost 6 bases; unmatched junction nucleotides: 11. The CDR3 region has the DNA TGTGCCAGCAGCCATTTGGGGACAGCCAGCAATGAGCAGTTCTTC. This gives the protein CASSHLGTASNEQFF.

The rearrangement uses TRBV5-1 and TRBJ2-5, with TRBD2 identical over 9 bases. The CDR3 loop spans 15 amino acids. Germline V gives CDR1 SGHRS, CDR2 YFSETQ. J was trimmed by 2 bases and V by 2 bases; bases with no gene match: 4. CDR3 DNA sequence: TGCGCCAGCAGCTTCCCTAGCGGGACTCAAGAGACCCAGTACTTC. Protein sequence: CASSFPSGTQETQYF.

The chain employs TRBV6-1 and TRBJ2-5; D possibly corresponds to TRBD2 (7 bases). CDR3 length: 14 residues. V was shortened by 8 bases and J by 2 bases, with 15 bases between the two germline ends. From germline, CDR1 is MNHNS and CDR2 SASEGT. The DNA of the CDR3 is TGTGCCAGCTCGGCGGGGGCGGAACAAGAGACCCAGTACTTC. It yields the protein CASSAGAEQETQYF.

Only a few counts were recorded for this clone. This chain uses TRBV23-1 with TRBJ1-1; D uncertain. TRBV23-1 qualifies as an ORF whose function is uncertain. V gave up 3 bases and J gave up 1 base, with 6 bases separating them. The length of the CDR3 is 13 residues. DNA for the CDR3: TGCGCCAGCAGTCATTCGAGGAACACTGAAGCTTTCTTT. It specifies CASSHSRNTEAFF.

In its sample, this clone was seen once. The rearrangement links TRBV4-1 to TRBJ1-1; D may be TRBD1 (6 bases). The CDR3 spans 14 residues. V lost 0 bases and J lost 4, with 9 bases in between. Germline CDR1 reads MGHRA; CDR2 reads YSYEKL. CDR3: CASSQDRGGTEAFF. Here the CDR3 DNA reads TGCGCCAGCAGCCAAGATAGGGGGGGCACTGAAGCTTTCTTT.

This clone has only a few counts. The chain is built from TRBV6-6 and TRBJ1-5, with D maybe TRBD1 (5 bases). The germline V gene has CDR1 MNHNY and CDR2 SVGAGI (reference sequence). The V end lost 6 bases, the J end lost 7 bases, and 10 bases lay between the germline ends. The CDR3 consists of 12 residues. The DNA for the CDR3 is TGTGCCAGCAGCGGGGCCCAACAGCCCCAGCATTTT. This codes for CASSGAQQPQHF.